The 27 T cell receptor beta chains reported below all come from one sample, sequenced in a study of CD8 T cells in ankylosing spondylitis. TCRdb redid the calling of the 5' RACE reads with MiXCR, one entry per CDR3 protein. The table includes 50,000 to 60,000 distinct CDR3 sequences, 7.4% detected once. The sequenced sample consisted of blood, either unsorted or a sorted T cell fraction (not recorded which). The receptors stem from a female donor with ankylosing spondylitis or in good health (not recorded which).

Ten or more counts support this clonotype. The chain is built from TRBV5-1 and TRBJ2-1; D remains ambiguous. Germline loops: CDR1 SGHRS, CDR2 YFSETQ. V lost 0 bases to trimming and J lost 2 bases, with 9 bases between them. This CDR3 has 15 amino acids. This chain's CDR3 is CASSLVAVPYNEQFF. CDR3 bases: TGCGCCAGCAGCTTGGTGGCAGTTCCCTACAATGAGCAGTTCTTC.

V gene TRBV7-9 combines with J gene TRBJ2-3; D might be TRBD2 (6 bases). Germline CDR1 is SEHNR and CDR2 is FQNEAQ (reference sequence). The CDR3 consists of 14 residues. Between the trimmed V and J ends, which lost 4 bases and 6 bases, there was a span of 14 bases. For the CDR3, the DNA is TGTGCCAGCAGCTGGGGACTGACTGGGGATACGCAGTATTTT. It yields the protein CASSWGLTGDTQYF.

This clonotype was seen ten or more times. This chain connects TRBV29-1 to TRBJ2-5; 12 nucleotides match TRBD1. The junction had 6 bases not matched to a gene; V was cut back by 4 bases and J by 3 bases. The CDR3 has 15 residues. Germline V gene sequence: CDR1 SQVTM, CDR2 ANQGSEA. The CDR3 is CSVAAGTGGEETQYF. The CDR3 nucleotides are TGCAGCGTTGCTGCCGGGACAGGGGGCGAAGAGACCCAGTACTTC.

This clonotype was detected ten times or more. V is TRBV5-1 and J is TRBJ2-5, with 11 bases fitting TRBD2. Germline CDR1 and CDR2: SGHRS and YFSETQ. J lost 1 base, V lost 3 bases, and 5 bases had no gene match. This CDR3 spans 16 amino acids. CDR3 nucleotide sequence: TGCGCCAGCAGCTACTCTAGCGGGGGGCCCCAAGAGACCCAGTACTTC. Translated, it gives CASSYSSGGPQETQYF.

This clonotype has a count of ten or more. The chain carries TRBV29-1 and TRBJ2-1; 16 nucleotides agree with TRBD2. The germline V gene encodes CDR1 SQVTM and CDR2 ANQGSEA. V dropped 8 bases and J dropped 4; count of bases not matched to a gene: 14. The CDR3 is 18 residues long. The CDR3 region is CSSVGYGTSGGVYNEQFF. Written as DNA, the CDR3 is TGCAGCTCGGTCGGTTATGGGACTAGCGGGGGGGTATACAATGAGCAGTTCTTC.

This clonotype was counted many times. The rearrangement joins TRBV11-2 to TRBJ2-3; TRBD2 matches 7 bases. The V and J ends lost 3 bases and 3 bases, in that order; junction bases with no gene match: 6. CDR1 and CDR2 (germline): SGHAT, FQNNGV. The CDR3 loop spans 15 amino acids. CDR3 DNA sequence: TGTGCCAGCAGCTTTGTCGGGGGGAGAACAGATACGCAGTATTTT. This translates into CASSFVGGRTDTQYF. The full variable domain, in which reference TRBV11-2 and TRBJ2-3 provide the parts outside the CDR3, is EAGVAQSPRYKIIEKRQSVAFWCNPISGHATLYWYQQILGQGPKLLIQFQNNGVVDDSQLPKDRFSAERLKGVDSTLKIQPAKLEDSAVYLCASSFVGGRTDTQYFGPGTRLTVL.

This clonotype was counted at least ten times. The rearrangement uses TRBV5-1 and TRBJ1-1, with a possible D match to TRBD1 (6 bases). V lost 7 bases and J 5 bases, leaving 15 bases between the germline ends. This CDR3 contains 13 residues. The germline gives CDR1 SGHRS, CDR2 YFSETQ. CDR3 sequence (DNA): TGCGCCAGCGCTTCCTCAGGGGCTACTGAAGCTTTCTTT. Translation: CASASSGATEAFF.

This clonotype was counted ten times or more. The V gene is TRBV28, the J gene TRBJ1-1; D uncertain. This CDR3 is built from 16 residues. Trimming left V 0 bases short and J 0 bases short, with 11 bases between. Germline V gene data show CDR1 as MDHEN and CDR2 as SYDVKM. As DNA, the CDR3 is TGTGCCAGCAGTTTATGGAGTGGGCCTATGAACACTGAAGCTTTCTTT. This translates into CASSLWSGPMNTEAFF.

This clonotype was found many times. V is TRBV20-1 and J is TRBJ2-2; 12 nucleotides line up with TRBD1. The CDR3 runs 15 residues. Per germline, CDR1 DFQATT and CDR2 SNEGSKA (reference sequence). Trimming at V came to 5 bases and at J to 5 bases, leaving 6 bases not matched to a gene. CDR3 loop: CSARDRGPVTGELFF. Here the CDR3 DNA reads TGCAGTGCTCGGGACAGGGGGCCGGTGACCGGGGAGCTGTTTTTT.

V is TRBV7-9 and J is TRBJ2-3, with 11 bases that match TRBD2. V lost 5 bases and J lost 0; bases outside the gene matches: 4. Per the germline V gene, CDR1 is SEHNR and CDR2 is FQNEAQ (reference sequence). This CDR3 has 16 amino acids. Here the CDR3 DNA reads TGTGCCAGCAGCCCCAGACTAGCGGGGAGCACAGATACGCAGTATTTT. As protein: CASSPRLAGSTDTQYF.

This clonotype was found many times. As DNA, the CDR3 is TGTGCCAGCAGTGAAAAAGGGACTTATGGCTACACCTTC. It yields the protein CASSEKGTYGYTF. This rearrangement joins TRBV6-1 to TRBJ1-2, with D possibly being TRBD1 (5 bases). The germline CDR1 and CDR2 sequences are MNHNS and SASEGT. Deletions cut 2 bases from V and 5 bases from J, with 9 bases between. This CDR3 is 13 amino acids long.

This chain joins TRBV7-9 and TRBJ1-2; D might be TRBD1 (6 bases). This CDR3 contains 15 residues. The ends were cut back, 0 bases at V and 4 bases at J, with 12 bases in the middle. Germline V gene sequence: CDR1 SEHNR, CDR2 FQNEAQ (reference sequence). Written as DNA, the CDR3 is TGTGCCAGCAGCTTAGCGGGGGGCCTCTCCTATGGCTACACCTTC. Amino acid sequence: CASSLAGGLSYGYTF.

In this sample, this clonotype turned up many times. The chain links TRBV4-2 to TRBJ2-1, with no clear D. The CDR3 length is 16 residues. Germline V lookup: CDR1 LGHNA, CDR2 YNFKEQ. V was clipped by 0 bases and J by 5 bases, with 14 bases between them. CDR3 bases: TGTGCCAGCAGCCAAGAGGCCTCCAGGCTCGACAATGAGCAGTTCTTC. This sequence encodes CASSQEASRLDNEQFF.

Ten or more counts support this clonotype. The chain joins TRBV10-3 to TRBJ2-5; the match to TRBD2 covers 9 bases. The CDR3 spans 15 residues. Germline V lookup: CDR1 ENHRY, CDR2 SYGVKD. V lost 2 bases, J lost 1 base, and 2 bases stayed unmatched. In DNA form, the CDR3 reads TGTGCCATCAGTGAGCTAGCGGGGAGCCAAGAGACCCAGTACTTC. Translation gives CAISELAGSQETQYF.

This clonotype appeared many times. V and J are TRBV11-2 and TRBJ2-1; D assignment may be TRBD1 or TRBD2 (5 bases each). The CDR3 is 15 amino acids. CDR1 is SGHAT and CDR2 is FQNNGV in the germline V gene. V gave up 5 bases and J gave up 7 bases, with 18 bases separating them. CDR3 protein: CASSPPSRGFNEQFF. DNA of the CDR3: TGTGCCAGCAGCCCTCCATCCCGGGGCTTTAATGAGCAGTTCTTC.

In this sample, this clonotype turned up many times. The chain links TRBV12-3 or TRBV12-4 to TRBJ2-1, with a tentative D call TRBD2 (6 bases). V dropped 2 bases and J dropped 7 bases, with 21 bases sitting between them. The CDR3 consists of 17 residues. The CDR3 sequence: CASSLSRRGLSRNEQFF. CDR3 sequence (DNA): TGTGCCAGCAGTTTAAGTAGGCGGGGTTTATCGAGGAATGAGCAGTTCTTC.

This clonotype was observed many times. The V gene is TRBV5-6, the J gene TRBJ2-5; D unclear. V was trimmed by 3 bases and J by 1 base, leaving 7 bases between them. The CDR3 is 13 residues long. Per the germline V gene, CDR1 is SGHDT and CDR2 is YYEEEE. Here the CDR3 DNA reads TGTGCCAGCAGCTCGTGGGGCCAAGAGACCCAGTACTTC. Its translation: CASSSWGQETQYF.

The rearrangement links TRBV11-1 to TRBJ2-5; D is uncertain. Trimming took off 5 bases at V and 6 bases at J, with 10 bases between the two ends. Germline CDR1 is SGHAT and CDR2 is FQDESV (reference sequence). This CDR3 is 12 amino acids long. CDR3 coding DNA: TGTGCCAGCAGCACCCTCCAGAAGACCCAGTACTTC. Translated, it gives CASSTLQKTQYF.

This clonotype has at least ten counts. One junction end does not reproduce the germline sequence, and a read error may be involved. The J gene is TRBJ2-6, the V gene TRBV7-7, with D uncertain. The V gene's germline CDR1 is SSHAT and CDR2 FNYEAQ (reference sequence). The CDR3 contains 16 residues. DNA of the CDR3: TGTGCTAGCAGCTTGAGTAGTGCAACTGGGGCCAACGTCCTGACTTTC. This codes for CASSLSSATGANVLTF. The variable domain in full, completed from reference TRBV7-7 and TRBJ2-6, reads GAGVSQSPRYKVTKRGQDVTLRCDPISSHATLYWYQQALGQGPEFLTYFNYEAQPDKSGLPSDRFSAERPEGSISTLTIQRTEQRDSAMYRCASSLSSATGANVLTFGAGSRLTVL.

In this sample, this clonotype turned up many times. V is TRBV18 and J is TRBJ1-2, with D uncertain. The CDR3 is 13 residues long. V lost 2 bases, J lost 5 bases, and 9 bases lay in between. Germline V gives CDR1 KGHSH, CDR2 LQKENI. CDR3: CASSPRREYGYTF. The CDR3 DNA reads as TGTGCCAGCTCACCAAGGAGAGAGTATGGCTACACCTTC.

In its sample, this clonotype was seen many times. CDR3 sequence: CASSQEQGTGANVLTF. The CDR3 DNA sequence: TGTGCCAGCAGCCAAGAGCAGGGCACTGGGGCCAACGTCCTGACTTTC. The gene calls are TRBV3-1 and TRBJ2-6, with D possibly being TRBD1 (5 bases). Trimming stripped 0 bases from V and 2 bases from J, with 8 bases between. The CDR3 is 16 residues long. Germline CDR1 LGHDT, CDR2 YNNKEL (reference sequence).

This clonotype was observed many times. The J gene is TRBJ2-3, the V gene TRBV20-1, with 7 positions matching TRBD2. The germline V gene has CDR1 DFQATT and CDR2 SNEGSKA (reference sequence). With V trimmed by 0 bases and J by 6 bases, 9 bases remained unmatched. The CDR3 length is 15 residues. The CDR3 DNA reads as TGCAGTGCTAGAGATGGTCGAGCGGGGCTGGATACGCAGTATTTT. Its protein product is CSARDGRAGLDTQYF.

This clonotype was observed at least ten times. The chain uses TRBV7-8 and TRBJ1-6; weak D call: TRBD1 (5 bases). The germline V gene has CDR1 SGHVS and CDR2 FQNEAQ. This CDR3 has 15 amino acids. Between the trimmed V and J ends, which lost 3 bases and 10 bases, there was a span of 16 bases. The CDR3 sequence is CASSFGGGMGSPLHF. CDR3 bases: TGTGCCAGCAGCTTCGGCGGGGGTATGGGGTCACCCCTCCACTTT.

The chain has TRBV20-1 and TRBJ2-5, with D maybe TRBD1 (6 bases). Germline loops: CDR1 DFQATT, CDR2 SNEGSKA (reference sequence). The V gene lost 0 bases and the J gene lost 4 bases, with 15 bases spanning the gap. This CDR3 has 15 residues. In DNA form, the CDR3 reads TGCAGTGCTAGAGATGCAACAGGGCGAGGAGAGACCCAGTACTTC. This translates into CSARDATGRGETQYF.

This clonotype was observed many times. This chain links TRBV20-1 with TRBJ2-3, with 14 bases identical to TRBD2. The CDR3 is 17 residues long. Germline-derived CDR1 and CDR2 are DFQATT and SNEGSKA (reference sequence). V trimming: 1 base; J trimming: 7 bases; junction bases outside the gene matches: 10. The CDR3 sequence is CSARGGTSGGSLNTQYF. The CDR3 DNA follows: TGCAGTGCTAGAGGTGGGACTAGCGGGGGTTCTTTGAATACGCAGTATTTT.

This clonotype was counted many times. The chain recombines TRBV5-1 with TRBJ2-1; D is uncertain. The V gene's germline CDR1 is SGHRS and CDR2 YFSETQ. This CDR3 has 12 amino acids. The V end lost 2 bases, the J end lost 8 bases, and 8 bases lay between the germline ends. CDR3 in amino acids: CASSFTVDEQFF. The CDR3 DNA follows: TGCGCCAGCAGCTTTACAGTCGATGAGCAGTTCTTC.

The table lists this clonotype with many counts. This rearrangement joins TRBV20-1 to TRBJ2-1; 8 nucleotides agree with TRBD1. The germline V gene encodes CDR1 DFQATT and CDR2 SNEGSKA (reference sequence). After removal of 3 bases from V and 7 bases from J, the junction contained 11 bases not matched to a gene. The CDR3 has 15 residues. The CDR3 coding sequence is TGCAGTGCTAGCCCCGGACAGGGATGGAGTAATGAGCAGTTCTTC. It is translated as CSASPGQGWSNEQFF.